The next 2 T cell receptor beta chains were all read from a single sample in a study of T cell changes during pregnancy in multiple sclerosis. Using immunoSEQ multiplex PCR, the repertoire was profiled, and TCRdb retains in-frame clones only, with some absent. The sample includes 130,000 or so clones, 85% to 95% of them seen just once. This material consisted of peripheral blood, taken before pregnancy. Source of these receptors: a female donor with multiple sclerosis, enrolled in a pregnancy study.

This chain links TRBV5-1 with TRBJ2-1; D might be TRBD2 (5 bases). The CDR3 covers 14 residues. Deletions cut 5 bases from V and 1 base from J, with 10 bases between. Per germline, CDR1 SGHRS and CDR2 YFSETQ. DNA of the CDR3: TGCGCCAGCAGTCTCGGGGAGTCCTACAATGAGCAGTTCTTC. It translates to CASSLGESYNEQFF. The complete variable domain, with remaining parts taken from reference TRBV5-1 and TRBJ2-1, reads KAGVTQTPRYLIKTRGQQVTLSCSPISGHRSVSWYQQTPGQGLQFLFEYFSETQRNKGNFPGRFSGRQFSNSRSEMNVSTLELGDSALYLCASSLGESYNEQFFGPGTRLTVL.

In nucleotides, the CDR3 is TGCGCCAGCAGCTCACAGGCGGGGGCGAATGAAAAACTGTTTTTT. Translating it yields CASSSQAGANEKLFF. This sequence joins TRBV5-1 and TRBJ1-4; TRBD1 is a possible D gene (6 bases). V dropped 3 bases and J dropped 5 bases, with 14 bases sitting between them. The CDR3 runs 15 residues. Germline V gene lookup returns CDR1 SGHRS and CDR2 YFSETQ.